The rows below give T cell receptor beta chains drawn from one sample of a study of T cells in tuberculosis. The assay was immunoSEQ multiplex PCR, and TCRdb's table has in-frame clones only and misses some. The table lists about 30,000 clones, approximately 95% of them singletons. Specimen: PBMCs. Every receptor here comes from a donor between 5 and 29 years old with latent tuberculosis or without tuberculosis infection. The CDR3 runs from the conserved cysteine through the conserved F or W. D genes are given only for firm matches. Only some rows state a clone size, as once, few, many or a class for expanded clones.

abundance	j_gene	d_gene	len	v_gene	CDR3aa	CDR3nt
-	TRBJ2-7	TRBD2	15	TRBV14	CASSSRLAGESRQYF	TGTGCCAGCAGCTCGCGACTAGCGGGTGAATCGAGGCAGTACTTC
-	TRBJ1-1	-	13	TRBV9	CASSSMGNTEAFF	TGTGCCAGCAGCTCTATGGGCAACACTGAAGCTTTCTTT
-	TRBJ1-5	TRBD1	14	TRBV4-3	CASSQGQGMGPQHF	TGCGCCAGCAGCCAGGGACAGGGGATGGGGCCCCAGCATTTT
-	TRBJ2-7	TRBD1	15	TRBV19	CASSIMSGQPYEQYF	TGTGCCAGTAGTATAATGTCGGGACAGCCCTACGAGCAGTACTTC
-	TRBJ2-1	TRBD1	13	TRBV5-1	CASMGDSHNEQFF	TGCGCCAGCATGGGGGACAGCCACAATGAGCAGTTCTTC
-	TRBJ2-3	TRBD2	14	TRBV25-1	CASGLAGTTDTQYF	TGTGCCAGTGGACTAGCGGGGACCACAGATACGCAGTATTTT
once	TRBJ2-2	-	13	TRBV9	CASSAPLGGELFF	TGTGCCAGCAGCGCACCGCTAGGCGGGGAGCTGTTTTTT
-	TRBJ2-3	-	16	TRBV28	CASSSDLALRTDTQYF	TGTGCCAGCAGTTCGGACCTAGCCTTACGCACAGATACGCAGTATTTT
once	TRBJ1-5	-	14	TRBV27	CASKQGLSNQPQHF	TGTGCCAGCAAGCAGGGTCTGAGCAATCAGCCCCAGCATTTT
few	TRBJ1-1	-	12	TRBV4-3	CASSQGQAEAFF	TGCGCCAGCAGCCAAGGACAGGCTGAAGCTTTCTTT
-	TRBJ2-3	-	15	TRBV2	CASSRNGGRTDTQYF	TGTGCCAGCAGTCGTAATGGCGGTCGCACAGATACGCAGTATTTT
-	TRBJ2-4	TRBD1	15	TRBV7-3	CASSSQGAPKNIQYF	TGTGCCAGCAGCTCCCAGGGGGCGCCCAAAAACATTCAGTACTTC
-	TRBJ2-7	-	17	TRBV6-4	CASSDRPVDTDYYEQYF	TGTGCCAGCAGTGACCGTCCGGTAGATACTGATTATTACGAGCAGTACTTC
-	TRBJ1-5	-	17	TRBV7-7	CASSFLGWSGANQPQHF	TGTGCCAGCAGCTTTCTTGGTTGGTCAGGCGCGAATCAGCCCCAGCATTTT
-	TRBJ2-7	-	15	TRBV4-1	CASSQPQQGDYEQYF	TGCGCCAGCAGCCAACCACAACAGGGAGACTACGAGCAGTACTTC
-	TRBJ2-3	-	12	TRBV7-6	CASSLYSDTQYF	TGTGCCAGCAGCTTATACTCGGATACGCAGTATTTT
-	TRBJ2-1	-	19	TRBV4-1	CASSHRDGRRQSSYNEQFF	TGCGCCAGCAGCCACCGGGACGGGAGAAGGCAAAGCTCCTACAATGAGCAGTTCTTC
-	TRBJ2-1	-	14	TRBV18	CASSHRVERDSFFF	TGTGCCAGCTCCCACCGGGTAGAACGGGACTCTTTCTTCTTC
-	TRBJ2-3	-	12	TRBV5-1	CASSLGADTQYF	TGCGCCAGCAGCTTGGGCGCAGATACGCAGTATTTT
-	TRBJ1-5	-	15	TRBV16	CASSPLGGAYQPQHF	TGTGCCAGCAGCCCCCTGGGGGGGGCCTATCAGCCCCAGCATTTT
-	TRBJ1-4	-	15	TRBV6-5	CASSYWSEDNEKLFF	TGTGCCAGCAGTTACTGGAGTGAGGATAATGAAAAACTGTTTTTT
few	TRBJ2-1	TRBD2	17	TRBV19	CASSIFTSGRLYNEQFF	TGTGCCAGTAGTATCTTTACTAGCGGGAGGCTTTACAATGAGCAGTTCTTC
-	TRBJ1-4	-	16	TRBV11-2	CASSLGAGWSNEKLFF	TGTGCCAGCAGCTTAGGGGCAGGGTGGTCGAATGAAAAACTGTTTTTT
-	TRBJ1-1	-	14	TRBV10-3	CAISIGREGTEAFF	TGTGCCATCAGCATCGGGAGGGAAGGGACTGAAGCTTTCTTT
-	TRBJ2-1	TRBD2	17	TRBV10-3	CAISESQASGDYNEQFF	TGTGCCATCAGTGAGTCCCAGGCTAGCGGCGACTACAATGAGCAGTTCTTC
-	TRBJ2-4	TRBD1	15	TRBV2	CASSEVGTGRNIQYF	TGTGCCAGCAGTGAAGTAGGGACAGGGAGAAACATTCAGTACTTC
-	TRBJ1-1	-	13	TRBV11-2	CASNPNFNTEAFF	TGTGCCAGCAACCCAAACTTCAACACTGAAGCTTTCTTT
-	TRBJ1-2	-	15	TRBV27	CASSLRPPGLEGYTF	TGTGCCAGCAGTTTAAGGCCCCCGGGACTCGAGGGCTACACCTTC
-	TRBJ1-3	-	13	TRBV10-2	CASTPYSGNTIYF	TGCGCCAGTACCCCCTACTCTGGAAACACCATATATTTT